This is a list of T cell receptor beta chains from one sample in a study of post-analysis software for immune sequencing data. TCRdb reprocessed the PCR reads with MiXCR, giving one entry per CDR3 protein. Counted here are around 200,000 distinct CDR3 sequences, 25% to 30% occurring once; the ten biggest clones make up about 3.7%. The material sequenced was blood. The source is a girl aged 2-17 years with multiple sclerosis. The conserved cysteine and the conserved F or W are not part of the CDR3 here. A D gene is named only where the DNA matches it firmly. A row's size may be missing; if present it is once, few, many or a size class.

AISKITEDNSYEQY	TRBV10-3	TRBJ2-7	many	NA
SATQDLNTEAF	TRBV20-1	TRBJ1-1	NA	NA
ASSSTGTGPRSPLH	TRBV7-2	TRBJ1-6	many	TRBD1
SVGPGQGAQF	TRBV29-1	TRBJ2-1	many	NA
SVEVGMAVNTEAF	TRBV29-1	TRBJ1-1	NA	NA
ACSQDLEGGPNEQF	TRBV3-1	TRBJ2-1	once	NA
SARDPSANSYEQY	TRBV20-1	TRBJ2-7	many	NA
AISEMAGGTEAF	TRBV10-3	TRBJ1-1	many	NA
ASSLAGTKAYEQY	TRBV5-5	TRBJ2-7	many	NA
ATIKGGGETQY	TRBV7-9	TRBJ2-5	few	TRBD2
ATSAGKRGDTQY	TRBV24-1	TRBJ2-3	many	NA
SATEGPGANVLT	TRBV29-1	TRBJ2-6	NA	NA
ASSAGLALGNEQY	TRBV2	NA	NA	NA
ASSAAGYEQY	TRBV7-8	TRBJ2-7	many	NA
ASSTRLAGGSADTQY	TRBV12-3/TRBV12-4	TRBJ2-3	NA	TRBD2
ASGLAITGTGRTAYNEQF	TRBV12-5	TRBJ2-1	many	TRBD1
ASSGQGGHDTQY	TRBV5-1	TRBJ2-3	NA	NA
SAEDFSSTDTQY	TRBV29-1	TRBJ2-3	many	NA
ASSPRTGVSPNYGYT	TRBV5-1	TRBJ1-2	many	TRBD1
SAYWSSGNTIY	TRBV20-1	TRBJ1-3	few	NA
ASSPAGTGTTGELF	TRBV18	TRBJ2-2	few	TRBD1
ASSSTGGAEQY	TRBV12-3/TRBV12-4	TRBJ2-7	many	TRBD1
SARDPGQGPYEQY	TRBV20-1	TRBJ2-5	NA	TRBD1
ASSLYRQETQY	TRBV5-1	TRBJ2-5	many	NA
SVATGQGHYGYT	TRBV29-1	TRBJ1-2	NA	TRBD1
ASSSGTGRGTQY	TRBV12-3/TRBV12-4	TRBJ2-3	NA	TRBD1
ASSQEGLFLETQY	TRBV5-5	TRBJ2-5	many	NA
ASAGGAYEQY	TRBV12-3/TRBV12-4	TRBJ2-7	NA	NA
ASSPGTGEKLF	TRBV7-9	TRBJ1-4	few	NA
ASSHRDSTRGYT	TRBV27	TRBJ1-2	NA	NA
ASGLMGSYNSPLH	TRBV12-3/TRBV12-4	TRBJ1-6	NA	NA
SAEDRRRDDYT	TRBV20-1	TRBJ1-2	NA	TRBD1
ASDRDRGSYEQY	TRBV6-1	TRBJ2-7	few	TRBD1
TSSLGQPRSGNTIY	TRBV7-9	TRBJ1-3	once	NA
SARLGEAPY	TRBV20-1	TRBJ2-3	NA	NA
ACQPGNYGYT	TRBV30	TRBJ1-2	NA	NA
SVGEGRGQNEKLF	TRBV29-1	TRBJ1-4	many	TRBD1
ASRRTGPTGELF	TRBV12-3/TRBV12-4	TRBJ2-2	NA	TRBD1
ARLGHRVFIPEAF	TRBV2	TRBJ1-1	NA	NA
ASSPDRGWTSYGYT	TRBV18	TRBJ1-2	NA	TRBD1
ASTEGPSYEQY	TRBV7-8	TRBJ2-7	many	NA
ASLGQSSYEQY	TRBV2	TRBJ2-7	few	TRBD1
STSDRGNQPQH	TRBV29-1	TRBJ1-5	few	TRBD1
ASSSRQGKKAF	TRBV7-2	TRBJ1-1	many	TRBD1
ASRPDRLYNEQF	TRBV28	TRBJ2-1	few	NA
ASSPTLAGGPSFQGDQESQY	TRBV7-8	TRBJ2-5	many	TRBD2
ASSDPLAGGRADTQY	TRBV6-1	TRBJ2-3	NA	TRBD2
ASSLGLAGEWDTQY	TRBV5-1	TRBJ2-3	NA	TRBD2
ASGLPSGGNTEAF	TRBV12-5	TRBJ1-1	few	NA
ASSQELGRYEQY	TRBV14	TRBJ2-7	few	NA
ASSPGTFVNTEAF	TRBV4-1	TRBJ1-1	many	NA
SARDRSGIAKNIQY	TRBV20-1	TRBJ2-4	many	NA
AWTTSGGNTQY	TRBV30	TRBJ2-3	few	TRBD2
ASSPKTITGGRGLAVYNEQF	TRBV27	TRBJ2-1	NA	TRBD2
SVEIQLAKNIQY	TRBV29-1	TRBJ2-4	many	NA
ASSLEGLAGRADTQY	TRBV12-3/TRBV12-4	TRBJ2-3	once	TRBD2
SAQPGLAYNEQF	TRBV20-1	TRBJ2-1	NA	TRBD2